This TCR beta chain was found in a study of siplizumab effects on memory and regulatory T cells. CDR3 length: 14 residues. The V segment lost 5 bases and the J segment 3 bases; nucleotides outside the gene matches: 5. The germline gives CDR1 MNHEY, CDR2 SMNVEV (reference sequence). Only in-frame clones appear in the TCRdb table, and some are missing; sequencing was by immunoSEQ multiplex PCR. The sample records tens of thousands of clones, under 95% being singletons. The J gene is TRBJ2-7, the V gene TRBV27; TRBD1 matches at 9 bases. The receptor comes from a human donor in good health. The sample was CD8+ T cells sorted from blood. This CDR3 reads CASSPGTGFYEQYF. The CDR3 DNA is TGTGCCAGCAGTCCCGGGACAGGGTTCTACGAGCAGTACTTC.